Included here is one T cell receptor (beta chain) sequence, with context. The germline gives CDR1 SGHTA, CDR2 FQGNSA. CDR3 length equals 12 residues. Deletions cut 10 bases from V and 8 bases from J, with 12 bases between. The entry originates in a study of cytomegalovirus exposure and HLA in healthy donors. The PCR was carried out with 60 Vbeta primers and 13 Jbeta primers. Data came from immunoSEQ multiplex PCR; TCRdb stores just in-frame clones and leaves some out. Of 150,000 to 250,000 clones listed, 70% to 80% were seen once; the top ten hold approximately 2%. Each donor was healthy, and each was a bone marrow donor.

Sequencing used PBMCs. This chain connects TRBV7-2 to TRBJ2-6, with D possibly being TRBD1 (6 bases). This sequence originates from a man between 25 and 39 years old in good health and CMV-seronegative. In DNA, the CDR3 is TGTGCCAAAAACAGGGTCACCAACGTCCTGACTTTC. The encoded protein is CAKNRVTNVLTF. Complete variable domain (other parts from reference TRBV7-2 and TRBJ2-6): GAGVSQSPSNKVTEKGKDVELRCDPISGHTALYWYRQSLGQGLEFLIYFQGNSAPDKSGLPSDRFSAERTGGSVSTLTIQRTQQEDSAVYLCAKNRVTNVLTFGAGSRLTVL.